The clone carrying this T cell receptor (beta chain) came up many times. Its matching antigen is unknown. Each CDR3 protein gets one entry after TCRdb re-called the 5' RACE reads with MiXCR. The sample has about 250,000 distinct CDR3 sequences; about an eighth are singletons. The data derive from a study of identical twins. General observations from the study: With abundant cord blood beta clonotypes, insertions were fewer; memory repertoires showed no such pattern. For out-of-frame beta sequences, excess twin sharing was weaker.

This CDR3 contains 14 residues. In germline, CDR1 is ENHRY, CDR2 SYGVKD. Trimming cost V 2 bases and J 10 bases; bases outside gene matches: 5. V usage is TRBV10-3 and J usage is TRBJ2-1; 10 nucleotides line up with TRBD2. Sequencing input: memory (CD45RO+) T cells sorted from blood. This TCR came from a woman aged 18-30 years in good health. The CDR3 region has the DNA TGTGCCATCAGTGAGAAGACTAGCGGGCACGAGCAGTTCTTC. It is translated as CAISEKTSGHEQFF.